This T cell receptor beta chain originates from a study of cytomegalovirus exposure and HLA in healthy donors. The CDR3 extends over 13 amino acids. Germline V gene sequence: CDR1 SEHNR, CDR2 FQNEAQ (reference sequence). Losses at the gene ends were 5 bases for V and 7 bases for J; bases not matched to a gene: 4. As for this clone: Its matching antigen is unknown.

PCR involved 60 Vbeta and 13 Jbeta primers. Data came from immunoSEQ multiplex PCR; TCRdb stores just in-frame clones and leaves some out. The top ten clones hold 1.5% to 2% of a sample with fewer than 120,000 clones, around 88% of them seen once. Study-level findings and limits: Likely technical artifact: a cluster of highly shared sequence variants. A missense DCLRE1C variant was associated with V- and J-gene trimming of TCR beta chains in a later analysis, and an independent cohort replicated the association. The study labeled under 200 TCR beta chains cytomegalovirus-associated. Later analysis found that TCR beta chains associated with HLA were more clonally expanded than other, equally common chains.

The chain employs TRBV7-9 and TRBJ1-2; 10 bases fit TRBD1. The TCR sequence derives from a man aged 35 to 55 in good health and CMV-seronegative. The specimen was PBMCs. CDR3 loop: CASSPGQGFGYTF. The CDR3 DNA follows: TGTGCCAGCAGCCCGGGACAGGGGTTTGGCTACACCTTC.